Detailed here is one TCR beta chain. Its antigen is currently unknown. The entry originates in a study of STAT5B mutations in CD4+ large granular lymphocyte leukemia. Study results and limitations: CD4-sorted patient repertoires seemed more clonal than healthy CD4+ repertoires.

Per the study methods: A productive frequency of 2.59 x 10-5 was the lowest detectable. Some clones are missing from TCRdb's copy, which holds only in-frame ones; the method was immunoSEQ multiplex PCR. For V, J and clone size, that table is used; D and trimming come from the DNA. In the table there are around 33,000 clones, approximately 88% of which are singletons. Healthy controls were blood donor buffy coats. The origin of this receptor is a human donor in good health. The sequencing input was CD4+ T cells from blood buffy coats.

The CDR3 here is CASSSTAGRQYF. CDR3 DNA: TGTGCCAGCAGTTCGACCGCTGGAAGACAGTACTTC. The rearrangement uses TRBV6-5 and TRBJ2-4; D ambiguous. Trimming cost V 4 bases and J 13 bases, with 14 bases left between them. Per the germline V gene, CDR1 is MNHEY and CDR2 is SVGAGI. The CDR3 has 12 residues.